This T cell receptor (beta chain) was recorded in a study of cytomegalovirus exposure and HLA in healthy donors. Study-wide context: As released early, the data held 80 million to 90 million unique TCRs from HLA-typed donors. Study results and limitations: In an earlier analysis, about 87% or about 30%: the productive usage of most TCR beta V segments. Only CMV serostatus was available as immune exposure information.

This clone occurred a few times. No antigen is known for it. It was with 60 Vbeta and 13 Jbeta primers that the PCR ran. Only in-frame clones appear in the TCRdb table, and some are missing; sequencing was by immunoSEQ multiplex PCR. The data show some 150,000 clones, with around 79% seen just once and 3.5% to 5% held by the top ten. The CDR3 consists of 14 residues. Germline lookup yields CDR1 SQVTM and CDR2 ANQGSEA. V gave up 4 bases and J gave up 0 bases, with 9 bases separating them. The sequenced sample was PBMCs. The sequence came from a man in his forties in good health and CMV-seronegative. The chain couples TRBV29-1 to TRBJ2-2, with D maybe TRBD2 (5 bases). DNA for the CDR3: TGCAGCGTTGTTGCGGGTCCGAACACCGGGGAGCTGTTTTTT. This codes for CSVVAGPNTGELFF.